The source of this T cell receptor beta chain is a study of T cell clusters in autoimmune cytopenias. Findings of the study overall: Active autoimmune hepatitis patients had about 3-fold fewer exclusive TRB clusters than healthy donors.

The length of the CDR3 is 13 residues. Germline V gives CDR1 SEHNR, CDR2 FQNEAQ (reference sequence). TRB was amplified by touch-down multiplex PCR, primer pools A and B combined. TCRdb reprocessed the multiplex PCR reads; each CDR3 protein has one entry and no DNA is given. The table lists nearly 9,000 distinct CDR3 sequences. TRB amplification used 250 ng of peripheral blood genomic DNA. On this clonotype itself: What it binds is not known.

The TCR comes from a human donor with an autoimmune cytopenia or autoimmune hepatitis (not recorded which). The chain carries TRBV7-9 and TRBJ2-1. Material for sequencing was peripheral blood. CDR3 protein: CASSLGINNEQFF.